The clone carrying this T cell receptor (beta chain) was counted ten times or more. Its antigen remains unknown. This sample is drawn from a study of T cells in Graves' hyperthyroidism and ophthalmopathy. Germline-derived CDR1 and CDR2 are SQVTM and ANQGSEA. V lost 2 bases to trimming and J lost 0 bases, with 10 bases between them. This CDR3 region has 14 residues. Whole-study results and caveats: Ophthalmopathy prediction by the model preceded onset by a median roughly 6 months.

Criteria for exclusion of patients were uncontrolled infection, other autoimmune disease, pregnancy or lactation. Diagnosis relied on clinical symptoms, serum thyroxine and TRAb, thyroid ultrasound and orbital computed tomography. TCR beta CDR3 regions were amplified from RNA transcripts. The study used the HTBI primer set for a first-round RT-PCR of the TCR CDR3. One entry per CDR3 protein, called by TCRdb with MiXCR from the multiplex PCR reads. The sample holds around 580,000 distinct CDR3 sequences, 16% seen once. This TCR came from a woman aged 18-35 years with Graves' hyperthyroidism. The J gene is TRBJ2-5, the V gene TRBV29-1; D remains unclear. The material sequenced was blood. The CDR3 here is CSVENLGYQETQYF. The DNA for the CDR3 is TGCAGCGTTGAAAACCTGGGCTACCAAGAGACCCAGTACTTC.